What follows is one T cell receptor beta chain and its context. Participants classified as exposed had met a COVID-19 case within 2 weeks before study entry. These data belong to a study of blood T cell repertoires in COVID-19. Authors' methods: Reference gene primer amplification yielded estimated nucleated cell counts. Assay used: immunoSEQ multiplex PCR; TCRdb lists only in-frame clones, some missing. The DNA gave D and trimming, while V, J and clone size come from that table. Of some 270,000 clones listed, approximately 90% are singletons. The ends were cut back, 1 base at V and 10 bases at J, with 13 bases in the middle. CDR1 and CDR2 (germline): KGHDR, SFDVKD. The CDR3 runs 14 residues.

This chain joins TRBV24-1 and TRBJ2-1, with D tentatively TRBD1 (5 bases). This sequence was found in a man in his forties who had been exposed to COVID-19. Sequenced material: PBMCs or T cells enriched from blood (not recorded which). The CDR3 spells CATSDFKGADEQFF. Written as DNA, the CDR3 is TGTGCCACCAGTGATTTCAAAGGGGCCGACGAGCAGTTCTTC.